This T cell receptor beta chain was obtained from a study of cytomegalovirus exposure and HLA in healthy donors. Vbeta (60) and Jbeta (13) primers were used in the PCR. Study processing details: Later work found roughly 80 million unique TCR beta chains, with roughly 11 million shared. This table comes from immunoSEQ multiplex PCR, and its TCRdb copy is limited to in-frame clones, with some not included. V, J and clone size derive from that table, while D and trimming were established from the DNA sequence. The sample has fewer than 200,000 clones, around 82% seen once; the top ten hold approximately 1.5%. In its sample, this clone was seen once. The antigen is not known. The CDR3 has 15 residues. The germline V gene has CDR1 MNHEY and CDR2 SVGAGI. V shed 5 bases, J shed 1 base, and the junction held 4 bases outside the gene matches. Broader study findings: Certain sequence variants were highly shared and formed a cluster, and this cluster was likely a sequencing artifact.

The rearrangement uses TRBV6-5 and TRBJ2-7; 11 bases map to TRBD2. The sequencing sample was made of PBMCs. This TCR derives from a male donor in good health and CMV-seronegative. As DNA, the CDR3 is TGTGCCAGCAGTCCCGGGACTAGCGGTTCCTACGAGCAGTACTTC. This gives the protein CASSPGTSGSYEQYF.